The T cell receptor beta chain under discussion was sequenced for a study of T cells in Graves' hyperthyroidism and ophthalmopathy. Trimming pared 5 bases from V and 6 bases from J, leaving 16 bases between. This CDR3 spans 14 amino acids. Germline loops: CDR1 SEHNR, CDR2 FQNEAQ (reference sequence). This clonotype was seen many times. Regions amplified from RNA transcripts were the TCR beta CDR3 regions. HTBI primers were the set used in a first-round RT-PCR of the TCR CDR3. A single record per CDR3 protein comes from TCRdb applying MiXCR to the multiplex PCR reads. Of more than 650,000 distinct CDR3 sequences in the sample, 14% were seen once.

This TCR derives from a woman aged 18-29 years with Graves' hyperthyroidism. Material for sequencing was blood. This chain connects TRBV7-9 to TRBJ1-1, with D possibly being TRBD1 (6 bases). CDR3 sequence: CASSAGAGWSEAFF. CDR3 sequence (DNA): TGTGCCAGCAGCGCGGGGGCAGGTTGGTCTGAAGCTTTCTTT.